This is a list of T cell receptor beta chains from one sample in a study of response to subunit inactivated influenza vaccine. TCRdb ran MiXCR on the RT-PCR reads and lists one entry per CDR3 protein. This sample has 600,000 to 850,000 distinct CDR3 sequences, with around 15% found just once. The sample here was PBMCs from blood, taken less than 15 days before vaccination. These receptor sequences come from a man in his fifties who received an inactivated influenza vaccine. CDR3s include the opening cysteine and the closing phenylalanine or tryptophan. A D gene is named only where the DNA matches it firmly. The size of a clone is reported for some rows only, either as once, few or many, or as a class for expanded clones.

d_call j_call clone_size v_call cdr3_nt cdr3_aa
NA TRBJ1-1 NA TRBV12-3/TRBV12-4 TGTGCCAGCAGTTTTATGAGCGGTGAAGCTTTCTTT CASSFMSGEAFF
NA TRBJ2-7 few TRBV6-2/TRBV6-3 TGTGCCAGCACGCCCAGCGCGGTCGTCTACGAGCAGTACTTC CASTPSAVVYEQYF
NA TRBJ2-3 NA TRBV3-1 TGTGCCAGCAGCCAACGCCCCGATACGCAGTATTTT CASSQRPDTQYF
NA TRBJ1-5 NA TRBV6-2/TRBV6-3 TGTGCCAGCAACCGCGGGGTGGGCGATCAGCCCCAGCATTTT CASNRGVGDQPQHF
NA TRBJ1-1 NA TRBV20-1 TGCAGTGCCGGTCAGGGGATGAACACTGAAGCTTTCTTT CSAGQGMNTEAFF
NA TRBJ2-7 NA TRBV6-5 TGTGCCAGCAGTTACGCCATTACCTACGAGCAGTACTTC CASSYAITYEQYF
NA TRBJ2-7 NA TRBV5-1 TGCGCCAGCAGCTTATCAGCAGGGGTCCACGAGCAGTACTTC CASSLSAGVHEQYF
TRBD2 TRBJ2-3 few TRBV6-2/TRBV6-3 TGTGCCAGCAGGCCCCTTAGCGGGCCACAAGATACGCAGTATTTT CASRPLSGPQDTQYF
NA TRBJ1-2 NA TRBV4-3 TGCGCCAGCAGCCAAGAGCAACAGGGCTACGGCTACACCTTC CASSQEQQGYGYTF
TRBD2 TRBJ2-7 many TRBV9 TGTGCCAGCAGCGTAGTATGGGGGAGGGCCTTTTACGAGCAGTACTTC CASSVVWGRAFYEQYF
NA TRBJ2-3 many TRBV6-1 TGTGCCAGCAGTCCCCAGGGGTTCACAGATACGCAGTATTTT CASSPQGFTDTQYF
TRBD1 TRBJ2-7 NA TRBV7-9 TGTGCCAGCAGCCAAAGACAGGGCTCTTCCTACGAGCAGTACTTC CASSQRQGSSYEQYF
TRBD2 TRBJ2-2 few TRBV12-3/TRBV12-4 TGTGCCACCAAGGCGGCCGCGGGGGGGCCTAGAACCGGGGAGCTGTTTTTT CATKAAAGGPRTGELFF
NA TRBJ2-3 NA TRBV3-1 TGTGCCAGCAGCCCTTATCGAACCACAGATACGCAGTATTTT CASSPYRTTDTQYF
TRBD2 TRBJ2-7 NA TRBV20-1 TGCAGTGCTAGAAAGGTAGCGGGGGGTACCTACGAGCAGTACTTC CSARKVAGGTYEQYF
TRBD1 TRBJ1-2 NA TRBV7-2 TGTGCCAGCAGCTCCCGGGACAGGGATGGCTACACCTTC CASSSRDRDGYTF
NA TRBJ2-1 few TRBV10-2 TGCGCCAGTTCGGGACGGAGGGGCGCGAATGAGCAGTTCTTC CASSGRRGANEQFF
NA TRBJ2-6 NA TRBV6-1 TGTGCCAGCATTCGCGATACAGGGTCTGATGGGGCCAACGTCCTGACTTTC CASIRDTGSDGANVLTF
TRBD2 TRBJ2-1 NA TRBV5-1 TGCGCCAGCAGCTTGGGGGAAATGACTAGCATGGAGTTCTTC CASSLGEMTSMEFF
TRBD2 TRBJ2-1 few TRBV4-2 TGTGCCAGCAGCCAAGATCCGCGGGGGGGGGTTGGTAATGAGCAGTTCTTC CASSQDPRGGVGNEQFF
TRBD2 TRBJ2-4 many TRBV18 TGTGCCAGCTCACCCCCCCGGGGGGGCAACGACAAAAACATTCAGTACTTC CASSPPRGGNDKNIQYF